Listed below are T cell receptor beta chains from one sample, sequenced in a study of post-analysis software for immune sequencing data. Each CDR3 protein gets one entry after TCRdb re-called the PCR reads with MiXCR. The sample includes hundreds of thousands of distinct CDR3 sequences, roughly 30% of them seen just once. Source material: blood. The receptor set was obtained from a girl aged 10-17 years with multiple sclerosis. The CDR3 runs from the conserved cysteine through the conserved F or W. D genes are given only for firm matches. Expanded clones are given a class, and other clones once, few, many or no size at all.

d_gene | j_gene | v_gene | abundance | len | CDR3nt | CDR3aa
. | TRBJ2-1 | TRBV20-1 | . | 10 | TGCAGTGCTAGTCCAAATGAGCAGTTCTTC | CSASPNEQFF
. | TRBJ2-3 | TRBV20-1 | many | 13 | TGCAGTGCTGGACCGGTGGTGACAGATACGCAGTATTTT | CSAGPVVTDTQYF
. | TRBJ2-7 | TRBV7-2 | . | 14 | TGTGCCAGCAGCTTAGGGGCGGACACCTACGAGCAGTACTTC | CASSLGADTYEQYF
. | TRBJ2-1 | TRBV20-1 | . | 13 | TGCAGTGCTAGCGGGAGTCGGTACAATGAGCAGTTCTTC | CSASGSRYNEQFF
TRBD2 | TRBJ2-1 | TRBV4-3 | few | 16 | TGCGCCAGCAGCCAAGTGCGTCCTAGCGGGAGGCATGAGCAGTTCTTC | CASSQVRPSGRHEQFF
. | TRBJ2-1 | TRBV11-1 | . | 15 | TGTGCCAGCAGTCTCACTAGGAGCTCCTACAATGAGCAGTTCTTC | CASSLTRSSYNEQFF
TRBD2 | TRBJ2-1 | TRBV5-1 | . | 17 | TGCGCCAGCAGCCTGGGGGAGCGGGGGGGCCGTATCCCCTCGGAGTTCTTC | CASSLGERGGRIPSEFF
TRBD2 | TRBJ2-1 | TRBV11-3 | . | 15 | TGTGCCAGCAGCTTACAGGTAGCGGGGGTGTATGAGCAGTTCTTC | CASSLQVAGVYEQFF
. | TRBJ1-5 | TRBV6-1 | . | 15 | TGTGCCAGCACTGGACGGGACACGGGCGGACAGCCCCAGCATTTT | CASTGRDTGGQPQHF
. | TRBJ2-7 | TRBV28 | . | 14 | TGTGCCAGCAGTTGCTCTTACAGGACTTACGAGCAGTACTTC | CASSCSYRTYEQYF
. | TRBJ2-5 | TRBV27 | few | 13 | TGTGCCCCAGCAATTGAGCCCTCGGAGACCCAGTACTTC | CAPAIEPSETQYF
. | TRBJ2-7 | TRBV7-9 | . | 15 | TGTGCCAGCAGCCCCGGACCCAGGGGGGACTACGAGCAGTACTTC | CASSPGPRGDYEQYF
. | TRBJ2-5 | TRBV4-3 | few | 16 | TGCGCCAGCACAGAAACGTGGGTGGGGGCTTTGGAGACCCAGTACTTC | CASTETWVGALETQYF
TRBD1 | TRBJ1-2 | TRBV27 | few | 12 | TGTGCCAGCAGTACAGGGGGCTATGGCTACACCTTC | CASSTGGYGYTF
TRBD2 | TRBJ2-7 | TRBV28 | few | 15 | TGTGCCAGTACGGCCCGGAGCGGGGAGTCCTACGAGCAGTACTTC | CASTARSGESYEQYF
. | TRBJ2-3 | TRBV6-5 | few | 13 | TGTGCCAGCAGGCGGACTGCGACGAATACGCAGTATTTT | CASRRTATNTQYF